This TCR beta chain came from a study of shared clonotypes between healthy human individuals. This clone was found a few times. Its antigen is undetermined. At the DNA level, this CDR3 is encoded by other sequences in the same sample as well. Study findings and constraints: Generation probability values for non-shared clonotypes were lower than those for clonotypes shared by all four donors. Memory subsets generally showed smaller estimated richness than naive subsets did.

The germline V gene encodes CDR1 SGHTA and CDR2 FQGNSA. V was shortened by 2 bases and J by 3 bases, with 1 base between the two germline ends. The CDR3 spans 11 residues. Measured with immunoSEQ multiplex PCR; TCRdb has only the in-frame clones, and not every one. The profile shows approximately 1,500,000 clones, 95% to 99% of them singletons. In the CD4+ fraction, cells were divided into CD45RA+ naive and CD45RA-negative memory subsets. Sequenced input: naive CD4+ T cells sorted from blood. Subset in this sample: CD45RA+ positively selected. The V gene is TRBV7-2, the J gene TRBJ2-5; D is ambiguous. The origin of this receptor is a man aged 30 to 39 in good health. The CDR3 loop reads CASSLKETQYF. As DNA, the CDR3 is TGTGCCAGCAGCTTAAAAGAGACCCAGTACTTC.